The T cell receptor (beta chain) described here comes from a study of Ad26.COV2.S vaccination and SARS-CoV-2 variants. Study details: Ad26.COV2.S, an intramuscular injection, was given once or twice 56 days apart. Findings and limits, study-wide: Spike-specific TCR breadth ran higher among vaccine recipients than placebo recipients.

Treatment of the sample: roughly 18 received Ad26.COV2.S at low or high dose, single or two shots; 5 received placebo; per-sample allocation not given. The study sampled participants on day 63 after the first vaccine or placebo injection. V lost 6 bases and J lost 6; bases outside the gene matches: 3. There are 12 residues in the CDR3. Germline V gene data show CDR1 as SQVTM and CDR2 as ANQGSEA. Of note for this clone: Antigen unknown.

This table comes from immunoSEQ multiplex PCR, and its TCRdb copy is limited to in-frame clones, with some not included. The sample carries about half a million clones, 70% to 90% recorded once. The chain couples TRBV29-1 to TRBJ2-1; 9 nucleotides match TRBD2. The TCR comes from a person between 18 and 60 years old who received the Ad26.COV2.S COVID-19 vaccine or a placebo. The source was peripheral blood, collected in a trial of Ad26.COV2.S vaccine versus placebo. The CDR3 here is CSVVSGSNEQFF. For the CDR3, the DNA is TGCAGCGTCGTTAGCGGGAGCAATGAGCAGTTCTTC.